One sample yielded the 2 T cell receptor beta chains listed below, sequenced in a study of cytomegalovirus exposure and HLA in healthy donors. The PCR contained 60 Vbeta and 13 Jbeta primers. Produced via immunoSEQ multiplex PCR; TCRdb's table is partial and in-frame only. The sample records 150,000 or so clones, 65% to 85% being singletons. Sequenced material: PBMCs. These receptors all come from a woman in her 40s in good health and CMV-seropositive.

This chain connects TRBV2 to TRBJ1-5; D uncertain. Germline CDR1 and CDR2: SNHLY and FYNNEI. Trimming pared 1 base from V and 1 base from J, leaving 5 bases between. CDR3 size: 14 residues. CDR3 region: CASSEGRSNQPQHF. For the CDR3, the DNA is TGTGCCAGCAGTGAAGGGCGGAGCAATCAGCCCCAGCATTTT.

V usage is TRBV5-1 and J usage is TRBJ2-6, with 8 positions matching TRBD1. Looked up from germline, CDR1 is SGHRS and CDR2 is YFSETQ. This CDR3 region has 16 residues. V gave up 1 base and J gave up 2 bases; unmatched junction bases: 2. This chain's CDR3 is CASSLKQGAGANVLTF. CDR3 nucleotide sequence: TGCGCCAGCAGCTTGAAACAGGGGGCTGGGGCCAACGTCCTGACTTTC.